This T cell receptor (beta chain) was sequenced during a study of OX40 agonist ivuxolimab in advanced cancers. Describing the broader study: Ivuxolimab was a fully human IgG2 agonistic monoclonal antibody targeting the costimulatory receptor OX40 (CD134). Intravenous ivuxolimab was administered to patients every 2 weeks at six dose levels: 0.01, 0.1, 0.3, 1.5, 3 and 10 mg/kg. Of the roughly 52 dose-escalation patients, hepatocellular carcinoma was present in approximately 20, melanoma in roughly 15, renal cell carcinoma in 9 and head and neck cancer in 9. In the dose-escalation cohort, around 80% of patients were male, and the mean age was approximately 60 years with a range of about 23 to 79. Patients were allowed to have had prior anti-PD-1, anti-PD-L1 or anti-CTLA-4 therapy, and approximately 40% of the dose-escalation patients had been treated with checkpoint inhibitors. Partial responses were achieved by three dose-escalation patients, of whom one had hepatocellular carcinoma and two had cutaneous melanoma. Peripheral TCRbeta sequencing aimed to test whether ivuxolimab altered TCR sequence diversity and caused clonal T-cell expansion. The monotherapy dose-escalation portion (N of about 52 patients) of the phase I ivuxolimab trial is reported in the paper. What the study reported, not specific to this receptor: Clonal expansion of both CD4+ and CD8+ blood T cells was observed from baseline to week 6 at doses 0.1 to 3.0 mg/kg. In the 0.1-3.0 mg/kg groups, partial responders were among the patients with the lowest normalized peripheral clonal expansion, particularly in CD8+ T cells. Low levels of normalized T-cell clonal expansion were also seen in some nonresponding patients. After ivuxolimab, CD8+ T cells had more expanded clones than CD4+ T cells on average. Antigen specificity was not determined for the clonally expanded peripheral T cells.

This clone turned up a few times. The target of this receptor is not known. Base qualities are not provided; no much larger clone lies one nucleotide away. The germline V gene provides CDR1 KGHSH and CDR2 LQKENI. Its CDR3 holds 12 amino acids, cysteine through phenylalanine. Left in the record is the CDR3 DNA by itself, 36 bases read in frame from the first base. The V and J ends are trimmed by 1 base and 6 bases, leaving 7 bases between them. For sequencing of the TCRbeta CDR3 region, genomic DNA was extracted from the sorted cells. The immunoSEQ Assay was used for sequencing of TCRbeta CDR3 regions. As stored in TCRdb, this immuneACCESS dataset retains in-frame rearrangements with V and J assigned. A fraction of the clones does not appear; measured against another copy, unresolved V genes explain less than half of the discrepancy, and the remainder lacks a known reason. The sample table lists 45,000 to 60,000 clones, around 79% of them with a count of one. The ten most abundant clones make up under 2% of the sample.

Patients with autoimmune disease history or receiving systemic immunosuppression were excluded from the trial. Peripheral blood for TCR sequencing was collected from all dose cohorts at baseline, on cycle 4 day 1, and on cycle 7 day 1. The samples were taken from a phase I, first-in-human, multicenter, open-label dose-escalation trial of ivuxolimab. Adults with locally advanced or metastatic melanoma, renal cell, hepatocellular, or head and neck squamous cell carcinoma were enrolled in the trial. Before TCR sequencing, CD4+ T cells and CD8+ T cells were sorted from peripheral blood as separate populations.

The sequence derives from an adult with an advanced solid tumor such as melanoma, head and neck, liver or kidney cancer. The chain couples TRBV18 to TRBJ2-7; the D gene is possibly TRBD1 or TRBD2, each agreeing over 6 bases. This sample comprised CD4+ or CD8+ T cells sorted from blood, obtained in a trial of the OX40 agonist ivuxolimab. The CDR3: CASSPQGGEQYF. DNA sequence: TGTGCCAGCTCACCACAGGGGGGCGAGCAGTACTTC.